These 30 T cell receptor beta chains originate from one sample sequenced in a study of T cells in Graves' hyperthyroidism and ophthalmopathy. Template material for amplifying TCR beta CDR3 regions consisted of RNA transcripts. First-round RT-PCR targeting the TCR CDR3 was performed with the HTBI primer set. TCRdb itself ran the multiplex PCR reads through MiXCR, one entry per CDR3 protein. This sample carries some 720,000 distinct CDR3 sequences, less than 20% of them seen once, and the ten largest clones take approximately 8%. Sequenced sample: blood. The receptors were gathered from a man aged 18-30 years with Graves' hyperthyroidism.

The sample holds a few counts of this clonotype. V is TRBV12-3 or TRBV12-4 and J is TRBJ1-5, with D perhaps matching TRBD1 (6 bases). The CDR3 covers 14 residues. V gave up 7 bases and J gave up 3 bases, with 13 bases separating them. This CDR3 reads CASTLGGLNQPQHF. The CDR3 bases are TGTGCCAGCACTCTGGGGGGGCTCAATCAGCCCCAGCATTTT.

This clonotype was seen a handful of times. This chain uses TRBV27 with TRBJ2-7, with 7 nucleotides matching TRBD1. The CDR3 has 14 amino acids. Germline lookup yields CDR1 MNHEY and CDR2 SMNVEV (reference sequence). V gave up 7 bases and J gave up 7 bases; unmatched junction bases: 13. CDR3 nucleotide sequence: TGTGCCAGCAAGGGACAGTACAACGTGGAAGAGCAGTACTTC. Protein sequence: CASKGQYNVEEQYF.

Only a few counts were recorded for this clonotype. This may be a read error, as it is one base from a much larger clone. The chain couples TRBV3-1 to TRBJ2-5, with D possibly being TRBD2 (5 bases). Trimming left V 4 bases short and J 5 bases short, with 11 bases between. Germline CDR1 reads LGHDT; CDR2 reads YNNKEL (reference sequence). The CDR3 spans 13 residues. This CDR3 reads CASSRASLETQYF. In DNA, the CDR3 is TGTGCCAGCAGCCGGGCTAGCTTGGAGACCCAGTACTTC.

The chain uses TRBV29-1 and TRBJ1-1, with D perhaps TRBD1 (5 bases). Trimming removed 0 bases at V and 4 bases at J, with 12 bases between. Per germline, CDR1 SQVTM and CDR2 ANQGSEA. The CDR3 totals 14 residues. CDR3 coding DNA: TGCAGCGTTGAAGATCTACTCCAGGGCACTGAAGCTTTCTTT. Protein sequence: CSVEDLLQGTEAFF.

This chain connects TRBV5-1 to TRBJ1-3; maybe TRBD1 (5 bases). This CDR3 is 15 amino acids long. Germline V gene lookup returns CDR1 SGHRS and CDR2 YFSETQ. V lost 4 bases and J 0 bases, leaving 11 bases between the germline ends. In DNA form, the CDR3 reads TGCGCCAGCAGCCGGGACTTAAGCTCTGGAAACACCATATATTTT. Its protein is CASSRDLSSGNTIYF.

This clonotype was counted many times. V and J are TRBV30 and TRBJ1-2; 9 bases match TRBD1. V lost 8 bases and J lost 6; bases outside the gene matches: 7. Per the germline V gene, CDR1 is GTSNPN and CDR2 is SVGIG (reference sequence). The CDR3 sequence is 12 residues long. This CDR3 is CARTGGPDGYTF. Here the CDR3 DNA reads TGTGCCCGTACAGGGGGCCCCGATGGCTACACCTTC.

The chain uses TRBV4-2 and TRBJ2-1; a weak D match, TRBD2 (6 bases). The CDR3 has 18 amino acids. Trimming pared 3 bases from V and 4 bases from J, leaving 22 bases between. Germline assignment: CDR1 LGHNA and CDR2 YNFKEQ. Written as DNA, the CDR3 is TGTGCCAGCAGCCAGAATCAAAAGCGGGCCCCGCCATACAATGAGCAGTTCTTC. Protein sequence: CASSQNQKRAPPYNEQFF.

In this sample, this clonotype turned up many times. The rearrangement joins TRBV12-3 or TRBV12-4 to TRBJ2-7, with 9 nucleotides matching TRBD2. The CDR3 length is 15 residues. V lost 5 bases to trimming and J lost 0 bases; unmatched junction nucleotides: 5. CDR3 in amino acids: CASSPLAGRSYEQYF. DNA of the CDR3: TGTGCCAGCAGTCCCCTAGCGGGACGCTCCTACGAGCAGTACTTC.

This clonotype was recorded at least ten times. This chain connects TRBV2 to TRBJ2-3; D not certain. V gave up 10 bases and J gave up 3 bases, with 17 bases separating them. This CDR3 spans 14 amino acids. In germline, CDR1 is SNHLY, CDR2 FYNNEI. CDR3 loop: CATKPRIITDTQYF. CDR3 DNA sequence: TGTGCCACCAAGCCCAGGATTATTACAGATACGCAGTATTTT. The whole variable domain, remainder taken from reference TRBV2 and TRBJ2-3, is EPEVTQTPSHQVTQMGQEVILRCVPISNHLYFYWYRQILGQKVEFLVSFYNNEISEKSEIFDDQFSVERPDGSNFTLKIRSTKLEDSAMYFCATKPRIITDTQYFGPGTRLTVL.

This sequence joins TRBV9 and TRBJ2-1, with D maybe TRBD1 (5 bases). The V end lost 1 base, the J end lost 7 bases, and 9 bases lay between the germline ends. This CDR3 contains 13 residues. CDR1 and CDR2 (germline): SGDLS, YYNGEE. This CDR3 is CASSVPGLNEQFF. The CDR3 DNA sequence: TGTGCCAGCAGCGTACCAGGGCTAAATGAGCAGTTCTTC.

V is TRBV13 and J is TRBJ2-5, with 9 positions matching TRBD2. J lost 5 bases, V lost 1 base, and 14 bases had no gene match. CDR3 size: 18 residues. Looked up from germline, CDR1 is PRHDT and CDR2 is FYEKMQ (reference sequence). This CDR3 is CASSLAPPWAGGPETQYF. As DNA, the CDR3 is TGTGCCAGCAGCTTAGCCCCCCCATGGGCGGGAGGGCCCGAGACCCAGTACTTC.

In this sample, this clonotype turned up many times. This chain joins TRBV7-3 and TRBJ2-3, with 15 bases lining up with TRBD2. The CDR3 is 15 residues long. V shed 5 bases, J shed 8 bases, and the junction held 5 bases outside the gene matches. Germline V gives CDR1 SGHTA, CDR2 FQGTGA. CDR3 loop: CASSRTSGRGGTQYF. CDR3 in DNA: TGTGCCAGCAGCCGGACTAGCGGGAGGGGAGGTACGCAGTATTTT.

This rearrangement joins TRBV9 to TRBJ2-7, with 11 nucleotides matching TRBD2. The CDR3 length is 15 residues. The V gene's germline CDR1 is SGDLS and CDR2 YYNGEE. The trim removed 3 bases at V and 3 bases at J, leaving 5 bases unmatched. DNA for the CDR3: TGTGCCAGCAGCGCCGGGGGGACTAGCGGCTACGAGCAGTACTTC. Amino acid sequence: CASSAGGTSGYEQYF.

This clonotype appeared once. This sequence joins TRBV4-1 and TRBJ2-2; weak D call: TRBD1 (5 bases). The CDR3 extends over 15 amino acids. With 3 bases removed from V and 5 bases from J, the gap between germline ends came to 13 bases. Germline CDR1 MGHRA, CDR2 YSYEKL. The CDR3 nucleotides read TGCGCCAGCAGCCATCAAAGACAGCTTACCGGGGAGCTGTTTTTT. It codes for CASSHQRQLTGELFF.

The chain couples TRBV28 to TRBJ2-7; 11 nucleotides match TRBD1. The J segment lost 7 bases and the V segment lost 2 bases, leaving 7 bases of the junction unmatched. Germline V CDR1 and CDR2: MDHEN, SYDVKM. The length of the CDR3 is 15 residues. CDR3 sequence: CASSLTGTGGGEQYF. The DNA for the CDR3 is TGTGCCAGCAGTTTAACCGGGACAGGGGGAGGGGAGCAGTACTTC.

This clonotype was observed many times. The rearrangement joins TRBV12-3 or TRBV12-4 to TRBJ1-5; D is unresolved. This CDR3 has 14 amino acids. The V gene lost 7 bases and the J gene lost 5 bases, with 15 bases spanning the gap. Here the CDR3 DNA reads TGTGCCAGCAAAGACCGCCGCGCCGATCAGCCCCAGCATTTT. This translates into CASKDRRADQPQHF.

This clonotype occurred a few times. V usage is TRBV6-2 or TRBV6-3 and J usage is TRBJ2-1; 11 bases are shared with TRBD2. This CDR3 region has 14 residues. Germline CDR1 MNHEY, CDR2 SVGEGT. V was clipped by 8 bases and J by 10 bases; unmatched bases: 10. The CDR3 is CASQTSGMSGEQFF. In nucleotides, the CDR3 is TGTGCCAGCCAGACTAGCGGGATGTCAGGGGAGCAGTTCTTC.

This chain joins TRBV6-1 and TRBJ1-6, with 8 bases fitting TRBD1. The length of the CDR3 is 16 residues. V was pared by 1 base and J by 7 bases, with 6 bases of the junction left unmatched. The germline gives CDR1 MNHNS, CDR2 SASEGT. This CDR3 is CASSEVPGQDNSPLHF. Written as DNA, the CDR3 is TGTGCCAGCAGTGAAGTCCCGGGACAGGACAATTCACCCCTCCACTTT.

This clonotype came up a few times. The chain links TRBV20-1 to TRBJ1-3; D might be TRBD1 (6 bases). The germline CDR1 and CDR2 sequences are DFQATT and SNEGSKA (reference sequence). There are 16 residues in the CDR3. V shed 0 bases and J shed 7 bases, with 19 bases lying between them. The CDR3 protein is CSARDRAGAGWNTIYF. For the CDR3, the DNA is TGCAGTGCTAGAGATCGGGCAGGGGCAGGTTGGAACACCATATATTTT.

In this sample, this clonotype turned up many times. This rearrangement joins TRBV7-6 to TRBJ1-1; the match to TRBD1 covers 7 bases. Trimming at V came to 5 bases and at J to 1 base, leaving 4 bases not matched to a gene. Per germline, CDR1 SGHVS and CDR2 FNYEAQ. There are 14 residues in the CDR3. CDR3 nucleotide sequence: TGTGCCAGCAGCATGAACAGGGGGAACACTGAAGCTTTCTTT. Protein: CASSMNRGNTEAFF.

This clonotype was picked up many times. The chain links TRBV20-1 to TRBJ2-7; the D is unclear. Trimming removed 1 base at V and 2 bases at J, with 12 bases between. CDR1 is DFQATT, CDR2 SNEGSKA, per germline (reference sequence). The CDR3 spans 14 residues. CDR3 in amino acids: CSARGAFFAYEQYF. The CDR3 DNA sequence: TGCAGTGCTAGAGGAGCCTTTTTCGCCTACGAGCAGTACTTC.

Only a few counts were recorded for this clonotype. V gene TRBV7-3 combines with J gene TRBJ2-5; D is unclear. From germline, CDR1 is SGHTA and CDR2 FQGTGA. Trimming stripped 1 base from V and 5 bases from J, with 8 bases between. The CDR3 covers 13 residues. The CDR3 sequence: CASSLNLRETQYF. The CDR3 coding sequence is TGTGCCAGCAGCTTAAACCTTCGGGAGACCCAGTACTTC.

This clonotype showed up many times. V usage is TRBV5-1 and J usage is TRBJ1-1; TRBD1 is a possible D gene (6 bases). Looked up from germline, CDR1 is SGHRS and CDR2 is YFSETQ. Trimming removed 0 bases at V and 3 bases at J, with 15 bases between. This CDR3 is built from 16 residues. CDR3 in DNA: TGCGCCAGCAGCTTGGCCGACAGGAGGGGGGACACTGAAGCTTTCTTT. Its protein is CASSLADRRGDTEAFF.

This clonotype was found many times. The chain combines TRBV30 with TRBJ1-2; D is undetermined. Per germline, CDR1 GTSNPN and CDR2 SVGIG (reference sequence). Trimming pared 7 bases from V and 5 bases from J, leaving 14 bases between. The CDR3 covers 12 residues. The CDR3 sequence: CASAGGIYGYTF. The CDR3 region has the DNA TGTGCCTCTGCGGGAGGGATATATGGCTACACCTTC.

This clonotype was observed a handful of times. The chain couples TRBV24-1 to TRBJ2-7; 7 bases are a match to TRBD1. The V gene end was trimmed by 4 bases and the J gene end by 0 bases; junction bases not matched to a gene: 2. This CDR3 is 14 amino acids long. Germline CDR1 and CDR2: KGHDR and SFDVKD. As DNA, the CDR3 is TGTGCCACCAGTGAGACAGGGAGCTCCTACGAGCAGTACTTC. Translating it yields CATSETGSSYEQYF.

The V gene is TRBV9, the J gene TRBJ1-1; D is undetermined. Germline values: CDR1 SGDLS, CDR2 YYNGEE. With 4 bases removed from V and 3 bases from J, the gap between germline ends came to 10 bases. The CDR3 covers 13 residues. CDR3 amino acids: CASSLEWDTEAFF. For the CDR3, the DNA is TGTGCCAGCAGCCTCGAGTGGGACACTGAAGCTTTCTTT.

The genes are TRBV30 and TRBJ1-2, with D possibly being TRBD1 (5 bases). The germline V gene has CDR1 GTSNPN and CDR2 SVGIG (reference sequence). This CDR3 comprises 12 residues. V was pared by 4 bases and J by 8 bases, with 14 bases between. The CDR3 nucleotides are TGTGCCTGGATGGGGCTCAATAAGGGCTACACCTTC. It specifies CAWMGLNKGYTF.

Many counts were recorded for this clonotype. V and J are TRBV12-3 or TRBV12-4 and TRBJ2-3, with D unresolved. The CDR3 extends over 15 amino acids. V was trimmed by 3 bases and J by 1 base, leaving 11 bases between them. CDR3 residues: CASSFGREGTDTQYF. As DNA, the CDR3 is TGTGCCAGCAGTTTTGGGCGTGAGGGCACAGATACGCAGTATTTT.

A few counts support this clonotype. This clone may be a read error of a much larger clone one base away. The CDR3 sequence is CATSEGTEAFF. CDR3 bases: TGTGCCACCAGTGAAGGGACTGAAGCTTTCTTT. This chain joins TRBV24-1 and TRBJ1-1; D is undetermined. The V end was cut by 4 bases, the J end by 5 bases, with 4 bases between. The CDR3 has 11 residues. Per the germline V gene, CDR1 is KGHDR and CDR2 is SFDVKD.

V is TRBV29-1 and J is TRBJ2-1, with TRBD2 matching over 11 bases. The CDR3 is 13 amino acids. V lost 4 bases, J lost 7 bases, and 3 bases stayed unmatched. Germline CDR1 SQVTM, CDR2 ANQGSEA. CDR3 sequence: CSVGLAGLNEQFF. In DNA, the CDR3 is TGCAGCGTTGGACTAGCGGGACTTAATGAGCAGTTCTTC.